This paragraph covers one TCR beta chain sequence. The data belong to a study of control samples from healthy donors and cancer patients. Assay used: immunoSEQ multiplex PCR; TCRdb lists only in-frame clones, some missing. This sample has about 120,000 clones, with around 92% found just once. The V and J ends lost 6 bases and 11 bases respectively, with 13 bases between them. The CDR3 covers 11 residues. Germline V gene data show CDR1 as MNHNS and CDR2 as SASEGT. The sequenced sample consisted of blood. The gene calls are TRBV6-1 and TRBJ1-1; perhaps TRBD1 as D (5 bases). The receptor comes from a woman aged 45-65 years in good health. The DNA for the CDR3 is TGTGCCAGCAGACAGGCTATGGGGGCTTTCTTT. Protein: CASRQAMGAFF.